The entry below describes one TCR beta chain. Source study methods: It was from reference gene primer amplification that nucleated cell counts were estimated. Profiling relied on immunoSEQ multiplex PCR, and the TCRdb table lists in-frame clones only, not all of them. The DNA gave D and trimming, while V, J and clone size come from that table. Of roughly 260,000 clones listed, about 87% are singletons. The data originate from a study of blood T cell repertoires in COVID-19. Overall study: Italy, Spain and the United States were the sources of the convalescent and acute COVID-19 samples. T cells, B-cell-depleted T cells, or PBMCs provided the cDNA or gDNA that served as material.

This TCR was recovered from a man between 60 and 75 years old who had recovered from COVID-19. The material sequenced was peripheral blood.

The CDR3 DNA sequence: TGCGCCAGCAGCTTGGGCGCGGGACAGGGGGCCGCAGAGACCCAGTACTTC. Protein product: CASSLGAGQGAAETQYF. The J gene is TRBJ2-5, the V gene TRBV5-1; 12 bases map to TRBD1. The germline CDR1 and CDR2 sequences are SGHRS and YFSETQ. The CDR3 runs to 17 residues. Losses at the gene ends were 0 bases for V and 4 bases for J; bases not matched to a gene: 7.